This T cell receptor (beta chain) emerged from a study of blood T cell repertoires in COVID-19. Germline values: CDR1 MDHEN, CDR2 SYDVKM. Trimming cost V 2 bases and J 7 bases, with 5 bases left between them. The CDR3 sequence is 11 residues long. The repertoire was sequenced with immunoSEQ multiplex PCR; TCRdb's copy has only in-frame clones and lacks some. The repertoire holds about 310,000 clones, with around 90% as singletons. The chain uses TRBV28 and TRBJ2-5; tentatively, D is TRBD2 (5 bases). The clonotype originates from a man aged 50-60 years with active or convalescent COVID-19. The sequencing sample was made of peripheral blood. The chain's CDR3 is CASSLAGTQYF. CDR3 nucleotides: TGTGCCAGCAGTTTAGCGGGGACCCAGTACTTC.